This entry lists 31 T cell receptor beta chains sequenced from one sample in a study of CD8+ T cells in alopecia areata. Treatment: oral pan-JAK inhibitor, 5-10 mg twice daily. The sequencing template was cDNA reverse transcribed from extracted RNA. Libraries were prepared by immunoSEQ multiplex PCR; TCRdb keeps only in-frame clonotypes and omits some of them. The sample records 200,000 to 250,000 clones, approximately 67% being singletons. The sequences come from CD4+ T cells sorted from blood, collected at week 44, from a patient treated with tofacitinib. These TCRs come from a human donor with alopecia areata.

The genes are TRBV15 and TRBJ2-3; D remains unclear. Trimming took 0 bases from V and 2 from J, leaving 9 bases between them. This CDR3 region has 15 residues. CDR1 is LNHNV, CDR2 YYDKDF, per germline (reference sequence). In nucleotides, the CDR3 is TGTGCCACCAGCAGAGATCACACCTACACAGATACGCAGTATTTT. Translation: CATSRDHTYTDTQYF.

This clone was seen more than once but under ten times. The junction and the germline gene differ at one end; a read error may be behind it. This chain connects TRBV15 to TRBJ2-1, with 12 bases that match TRBD2. The CDR3 spans 15 residues. Per germline, CDR1 LNHNV and CDR2 YYDKDF (reference sequence). The CDR3 DNA is TGTGCCACCAGTAGAGCTAGCGGGGGGGCCTGGGAGCAGTTCTTC. Its protein product is CATSRASGGAWEQFF.

The gene calls are TRBV30 and TRBJ1-1; TRBD1 is a possible D gene (5 bases). The germline V and J ends were trimmed by 1 base and 8 bases, with 14 bases remaining between them. Germline CDR1 reads GTSNPN; CDR2 reads SVGIG (reference sequence). CDR3 length: 13 residues. CDR3 protein: CAWSAGVRTEAFF. In DNA, the CDR3 is TGTGCCTGGAGTGCGGGTGTGAGGACAGAAGCTTTCTTT.

This chain links TRBV7-2 with TRBJ2-2, with D possibly matching TRBD2 (7 bases). The germline CDR1 and CDR2 sequences are SGHTA and FQGNSA. The V and J ends lost 0 bases and 7 bases respectively, with 15 bases between them. This CDR3 spans 16 amino acids. In DNA form, the CDR3 reads TGTGCCAGCAGCTTAGCGGGGGGGCCTTCTGGCGGGGAGCTGTTTTTT. Its protein is CASSLAGGPSGGELFF.

The CDR3 DNA reads as TGTGCCAGCAGTTACGCCTCTACGGGAGGCACTGAAGCTTTCTTT. Protein: CASSYASTGGTEAFF. The rearrangement links TRBV6-5 to TRBJ1-1; D gene uncertain. The V gene's germline CDR1 is MNHEY and CDR2 SVGAGI. V lost 2 bases and J 4 bases, leaving 14 bases between the germline ends. This CDR3 spans 15 amino acids.

There are a few counts of this clone. The chain employs TRBV7-9 and TRBJ2-5, with D unclear. CDR1 is SEHNR and CDR2 is FQNEAQ in the germline V gene (reference sequence). The V end was cut by 5 bases, the J end by 5 bases, with 15 bases between. This CDR3 comprises 14 residues. The DNA for the CDR3 is TGTGCCAGCAGCCGGACCCAGGAAGGGGAGACCCAGTACTTC. Its protein is CASSRTQEGETQYF.

J is TRBJ2-1 and V is TRBV29-1, with 7 nucleotides matching TRBD2. Losses at the gene ends were 2 bases for V and 7 bases for J; bases not matched to a gene: 5. Germline loops: CDR1 SQVTM, CDR2 ANQGSEA. The CDR3 covers 13 residues. In DNA, the CDR3 is TGCAGCGTTGAACGGAGTAGCGGGAATGAGCAGTTCTTC. It specifies CSVERSSGNEQFF.

CDR3 nucleotide sequence: TGTGCCAGCAGCTTCGACGGGACAGTCGGGGAGACCCAGTACTTC. This translates into CASSFDGTVGETQYF. V gene TRBV7-8 combines with J gene TRBJ2-5; 7 bases fit TRBD1. Germline CDR1 and CDR2: SGHVS and FQNEAQ. The CDR3 consists of 15 residues. V trimming: 3 bases; J trimming: 5 bases; junction bases outside the gene matches: 9.

This chain joins TRBV29-1 and TRBJ1-1; D gene ambiguous. There are 10 residues in the CDR3. Trimming cost V 3 bases and J 9 bases, with 8 bases left between them. Looked up from germline, CDR1 is SQVTM and CDR2 is ANQGSEA. CDR3 sequence: CSVETPQAFF. CDR3 DNA sequence: TGCAGCGTTGAGACCCCGCAAGCTTTCTTT.

This chain joins TRBV7-2 and TRBJ1-1; D is ambiguous. From germline, CDR1 is SGHTA and CDR2 FQGNSA. With 2 bases removed from V and 0 bases from J, the gap between germline ends came to 10 bases. The CDR3 loop spans 15 amino acids. DNA for the CDR3: TGTGCCAGCAGCTTATTACTCCACATGAACACTGAAGCTTTCTTT. Encoded protein: CASSLLLHMNTEAFF.

V is TRBV19 and J is TRBJ2-2; a weak D match, TRBD1 (6 bases). The germline gives CDR1 LNHDA, CDR2 SQIVND (reference sequence). V was cut by 5 bases and J by 1 base, with 11 bases left in between. CDR3 length: 15 residues. CDR3 region: CASSDTGMNTGELFF. The CDR3 region has the DNA TGTGCCAGTAGTGATACAGGGATGAACACCGGGGAGCTGTTTTTT.

The rearrangement joins TRBV2 to TRBJ1-5; the D gene is possibly TRBD1 (6 bases). Germline loops: CDR1 SNHLY, CDR2 FYNNEI. The CDR3 length is 15 residues. The V end lost 6 bases, the J end lost 1 base, and 13 bases lay between the germline ends. The CDR3 coding sequence is TGTGCCAGCAGCAACAGGGTGATGAGCAATCAGCCCCAGCATTTT. Its protein is CASSNRVMSNQPQHF.

The chain links TRBV5-1 to TRBJ2-7; the D is unclear. Germline V gene data show CDR1 as SGHRS and CDR2 as YFSETQ. Trimming left V 4 bases short and J 3 bases short, with 8 bases between. The CDR3 spans 12 residues. The CDR3 nucleotides are TGCGCCAGCAGCCCGGGCAGCTACGAGCAGTACTTC. It yields the protein CASSPGSYEQYF.

In this sample, this clone turned up once. The J gene is TRBJ2-3, the V gene TRBV9, with D maybe TRBD2 (5 bases). This CDR3 region has 15 residues. Between the trimmed V and J ends, which lost 4 bases and 3 bases, there was a span of 15 bases. In germline, CDR1 is SGDLS, CDR2 YYNGEE. This CDR3 is CASSTTLGITDTQYF. Here the CDR3 DNA reads TGTGCCAGCAGCACCACACTAGGAATTACAGATACGCAGTATTTT.

This clone has a handful of counts. The V and J genes are TRBV18 and TRBJ1-5; no definite D call. This CDR3 comprises 15 residues. The V end was cut by 3 bases, the J end by 1 base, with 10 bases between. Germline CDR1 and CDR2: KGHSH and LQKENI. CDR3 in DNA: TGTGCCAGCTCACCGGATGAAAGGAGCAATCAGCCCCAGCATTTT. This translates into CASSPDERSNQPQHF.

The V gene is TRBV5-1, the J gene TRBJ2-7; D might be TRBD2 (5 bases). Germline V CDR1 and CDR2: SGHRS, YFSETQ. Between the trimmed V and J ends, which lost 0 bases and 6 bases, there was a span of 10 bases. The CDR3 totals 13 residues. CDR3 region: CASSLATGSEQYF. DNA of the CDR3: TGCGCCAGCAGCTTGGCTACGGGAAGCGAGCAGTACTTC.

The V and J genes are TRBV7-2 and TRBJ2-3; D might be TRBD1 (5 bases). Trimming took off 8 bases at V and 4 bases at J, with 13 bases between the two ends. Germline V gene sequence: CDR1 SGHTA, CDR2 FQGNSA. There are 13 residues in the CDR3. The CDR3 reads CASRSRAPDTQYF. As DNA, the CDR3 is TGTGCCAGCCGATCCAGGGCCCCAGATACGCAGTATTTT.

The gene calls are TRBV27 and TRBJ1-2, with D possibly matching TRBD1 (5 bases). Germline-derived CDR1 and CDR2 are MNHEY and SMNVEV (reference sequence). Trimming cost V 6 bases and J 4 bases, with 18 bases left between them. CDR3 size: 15 residues. In DNA form, the CDR3 reads TGTGCCAGCAGACCGCTGGGGGGGTTGAGCTATGGCTACACCTTC. Its protein product is CASRPLGGLSYGYTF.

The chain is built from TRBV5-1 and TRBJ2-7, with 11 bases fitting TRBD2. CDR3 length equals 16 residues. The V and J ends lost 0 bases and 1 base, in that order; junction bases with no gene match: 3. In germline, CDR1 is SGHRS, CDR2 YFSETQ. CDR3 sequence: CASSLGGTSGSYEQYF. The CDR3 region has the DNA TGCGCCAGCAGCTTGGGGGGGACTAGCGGATCCTACGAGCAGTACTTC.

This clone was seen more than once but under ten times. The chain employs TRBV12-5 and TRBJ1-1, with D unclear. With 0 bases removed from V and 0 bases from J, the gap between germline ends came to 11 bases. The CDR3 is 16 residues long. CDR1 LGHNT and CDR2 FRNRAP come from the germline V gene. The CDR3 spells CASGLVLVEMNTEAFF. CDR3 DNA: TGTGCTAGTGGTTTGGTACTAGTGGAGATGAACACTGAAGCTTTCTTT.

The chain combines TRBV19 with TRBJ2-1; the D gene is possibly TRBD2 (5 bases). The V gene lost 1 base and the J gene lost 2 bases, with 12 bases spanning the gap. This CDR3 contains 16 residues. Germline CDR1 LNHDA, CDR2 SQIVND (reference sequence). CDR3: CASSIAGSGTYNEQFF. The CDR3 region has the DNA TGTGCCAGTAGTATAGCGGGGTCGGGGACCTACAATGAGCAGTTCTTC. Based on the CDR3 plus reference TRBV19 and TRBJ2-1, the full variable domain is DGGITQSPKYLFRKEGQNVTLSCEQNLNHDAMYWYRQDPGQGLRLIYYSQIVNDFQKGDIAEGYSVSREKKESFPLTVTSAQKNPTAFYLCASSIAGSGTYNEQFFGPGTRLTVL.

This clone was observed a single time. Other DNA sequences in this sample translate to the same CDR3. This chain connects TRBV20-1 to TRBJ2-5; D is ambiguous. Germline values: CDR1 DFQATT, CDR2 SNEGSKA (reference sequence). The CDR3 has 10 amino acids. Trimming stripped 6 bases from V and 1 base from J, with 3 bases between. CDR3 amino acids: CSALQETQYF. DNA for the CDR3: TGCAGTGCACTCCAAGAGACCCAGTACTTC.

This chain joins TRBV9 and TRBJ2-4, with 10 bases that match TRBD1. Germline V gives CDR1 SGDLS, CDR2 YYNGEE. This CDR3 region has 15 residues. With V trimmed by 4 bases and J by 9 bases, 10 bases remained unmatched. The CDR3 is CASSTDRGPRGIQYF. CDR3 nucleotide sequence: TGTGCCAGCAGCACTGACAGGGGGCCGAGAGGCATTCAGTACTTC.

J is TRBJ2-7 and V is TRBV29-1; D is possibly TRBD2 (6 bases). Germline V CDR1 and CDR2: SQVTM, ANQGSEA. Trimming took off 4 bases at V and 2 bases at J, with 18 bases between the two ends. This CDR3 region has 15 residues. CDR3 nucleotide sequence: TGCAGCGTTGTGGAACAGGCCGGGGGTCCCTACGAGCAGTACTTC. Amino acid sequence: CSVVEQAGGPYEQYF.

This chain links TRBV30 with TRBJ2-6; D unresolved. Germline CDR1 reads GTSNPN; CDR2 reads SVGIG (reference sequence). The CDR3 consists of 13 residues. The V end was cut by 5 bases, the J end by 1 base, with 6 bases between. The CDR3 region has the DNA TGTGCCTGGGAACCTTCTGGGGCCAACGTCCTGACTTTC. Translated: CAWEPSGANVLTF.

The gene calls are TRBV4-1 and TRBJ1-5; D remains unclear. Per the germline V gene, CDR1 is MGHRA and CDR2 is YSYEKL. The CDR3 runs to 14 residues. The V and J ends lost 0 bases and 5 bases respectively, with 8 bases between them. Here the CDR3 reads CASSQDSRDQPQHF. The CDR3 bases are TGCGCCAGCAGCCAAGATAGTCGGGATCAGCCCCAGCATTTT.

The rearrangement joins TRBV4-3 to TRBJ2-2; D remains unclear. Germline V lookup: CDR1 LGHNA, CDR2 YSLEER. V was cut by 2 bases and J by 6 bases, with 7 bases left in between. The CDR3 loop spans 13 amino acids. Here the CDR3 reads CASSQRRAGELFF. The CDR3 DNA sequence: TGCGCCAGCAGCCAACGCCGTGCCGGGGAGCTGTTTTTT.

This clone came up a few times. The chain is built from TRBV5-6 and TRBJ2-3, with D unresolved. Germline lookup yields CDR1 SGHDT and CDR2 YYEEEE. With 2 bases removed from V and 3 bases from J, the gap between germline ends came to 13 bases. This CDR3 contains 15 residues. The CDR3 region is CASSLRIFSTDTQYF. DNA of the CDR3: TGTGCCAGCAGCTTAAGAATATTTTCGACAGATACGCAGTATTTT.

This clone appeared a few times. The chain is built from TRBV7-2 and TRBJ2-1; D is uncertain. The germline V gene encodes CDR1 SGHTA and CDR2 FQGNSA. The CDR3 has 14 residues. V lost 1 base and J lost 6, with 10 bases in between. In DNA, the CDR3 is TGTGCCAGCAGCTTAGTTTCTTGGGGCAATGAGCAGTTCTTC. Protein product: CASSLVSWGNEQFF.

The chain combines TRBV30 with TRBJ2-5; TRBD1 is a possible D gene (5 bases). Trimming took 0 bases from V and 7 from J, leaving 15 bases between them. The germline V gene encodes CDR1 GTSNPN and CDR2 SVGIG (reference sequence). The CDR3 loop spans 14 amino acids. The CDR3 DNA reads TGTGCCTGGAGTGTCTTAGGGGAAGAGTGGACCCAGTACTTC. Amino acids: CAWSVLGEEWTQYF.

The chain has TRBV7-2 and TRBJ1-4; the D gene is possibly TRBD1 (5 bases). Trimming pared 3 bases from V and 0 bases from J, leaving 11 bases between. Germline V lookup: CDR1 SGHTA, CDR2 FQGNSA. The CDR3 length is 16 residues. The CDR3 spells CASSLTGPATNEKLFF. Written as DNA, the CDR3 is TGTGCCAGCAGCTTGACGGGGCCTGCAACTAATGAAAAACTGTTTTTT.